Following are 5 T cell receptor beta chains from one sample sequenced in a study of human thymus T cells. Resections removed during corrective heart surgery provided the thymus tissue used. Sequenced by immunoSEQ multiplex PCR; TCRdb stores in-frame clones only, minus some. The data show around 130,000 clones, around 94% seen once. The sequenced material came from thymus tissue. Receptors were obtained from a boy in the first two years of life with a congenital heart defect but otherwise immunologically healthy.

The rearrangement uses TRBV10-1 and TRBJ2-1; D is unclear. Germline CDR1 reads WNHNN; CDR2 reads SYGVQD (reference sequence). This CDR3 spans 12 amino acids. Trimming took off 7 bases at V and 4 bases at J, with 8 bases between the two ends. CDR3 amino acids: CASKEQYNEQFF. DNA for the CDR3: TGCGCCAGCAAGGAACAGTACAATGAGCAGTTCTTC.

The DNA for the CDR3 is TGTGCCAGCAGCCAAGAGGGGACAGGGGCCGGGGAGCTGTTTTTT. It translates to CASSQEGTGAGELFF. The V gene is TRBV4-2, the J gene TRBJ2-2; 10 bases match TRBD1. The V and J ends lost 0 bases and 6 bases, in that order; junction bases with no gene match: 1. Germline V CDR1 and CDR2: LGHNA, YNFKEQ. This CDR3 is 15 amino acids long.

This rearrangement joins TRBV7-9 to TRBJ2-7; TRBD1 might be the D (6 bases). The germline V and J ends were trimmed by 1 base and 3 bases, with 25 bases remaining between them. Germline values: CDR1 SEHNR, CDR2 FQNEAQ (reference sequence). The CDR3 is 19 residues long. The CDR3 region is CASSLVGDPTGKYYYEQYF. CDR3 DNA: TGTGCCAGCAGCTTAGTTGGGGATCCTACAGGGAAGTACTACTACGAGCAGTACTTC. Looking up the rest from reference TRBV7-9 and TRBJ2-7 gives the full variable domain: DTGVSQNPRHKITKRGQNVTFRCDPISEHNRLYWYRQTLGQGPEFLTYFQNEAQLEKSRLLSDRFSAERPKGSFSTLEIQRTEQGDSAMYLCASSLVGDPTGKYYYEQYFGPGTRLTVT.

The chain is built from TRBV7-9 and TRBJ2-6, with D tentatively TRBD1 (6 bases). In germline, CDR1 is SEHNR, CDR2 FQNEAQ (reference sequence). V was shortened by 5 bases and J by 0 bases, with 14 bases between the two germline ends. CDR3 size: 17 residues. The CDR3 region has the DNA TGTGCCAGCAGCCTCCCGGACAGAGACTCTGGGGCCAACGTCCTGACTTTC. Translated, it gives CASSLPDRDSGANVLTF.

DNA of the CDR3: TGTGCCAGCAGCCGACAGGGCACATGCGAAGCTTTCTTT. Translation gives CASSRQGTCEAFF. The chain joins TRBV11-3 to TRBJ1-1; 7 positions agree with TRBD1. Losses at the gene ends were 5 bases for V and 8 bases for J; bases not matched to a gene: 8. This CDR3 is built from 13 residues. Germline loops: CDR1 SGHNT, CDR2 YENEEA.